The rows below give T cell receptor beta chains drawn from one sample of a study of T cell responses to AZD1222 COVID-19 vaccine. Sequencing was performed with immunoSEQ multiplex PCR; in TCRdb, only in-frame clones are kept and a portion is missing. The data hold under 300,000 clones, with about 92% observed a single time. The sample here was peripheral blood, taken on day 0 of AZD1222 vaccination. Receptors were obtained from an adult in good health. Each CDR3 is given with its conserved first and last residue. D genes are given only for firm matches. Clone size, where shown, is once, few, many, or a class for clones that have expanded.

V	J	D	size	DNA	CDR3
TRBV11-2	TRBJ2-5	TRBD2	.	TGTGCCAGCAGCTTGCACCATTTAGCGGGAGGGGGGACCCAGTACTTC	CASSLHHLAGGGTQYF
TRBV7-9	TRBJ1-2	.	.	TGTGCCAGCAGCTTAGCAGGGAGCTATGGCTACACCTTC	CASSLAGSYGYTF
TRBV28	TRBJ1-6	TRBD1	.	TGTGCCAGCAGCTGGACAGGGCTTGATTCACCCCTCCACTTT	CASSWTGLDSPLHF
TRBV7-2	TRBJ1-1	TRBD1	.	TGTGCCAGCAGCTTGGACAGGGAACACAAAGCTTTCTTT	CASSLDREHKAFF
TRBV9	TRBJ1-1	.	.	TGTGCCAGCAACCCCCAGCGGCTGAACACTGAAGCTTTCTTT	CASNPQRLNTEAFF
TRBV27	TRBJ1-6	TRBD1	.	TGTGCCAGCAGCCCGAGACAGGGCAGCTCACCCCTCCACTTT	CASSPRQGSSPLHF
TRBV27	TRBJ1-1	.	.	TGTGCCAGCAGTCCAACCAGCACAGGGATGAACACTGAAGCTTTCTTT	CASSPTSTGMNTEAFF
TRBV5-1	TRBJ1-1	.	.	TGCGCCAGCAGCTTGGAAGTTCCGGCCGACACTGAAGCTTTCTTT	CASSLEVPADTEAFF
TRBV6-5	TRBJ2-3	.	.	TGTGCCAGCAGTTACTCGAACAGATCCACAGATACGCAGTATTTT	CASSYSNRSTDTQYF
TRBV5-1	TRBJ1-4	.	.	TGCGCCAGCAGCCCTCAGGGGAGGCTTAATGAAAAACTGTTTTTT	CASSPQGRLNEKLFF
TRBV19	TRBJ1-5	.	.	TGTGCCAGTAGTGACGGGCCTAGACGGCCCCAGCATTTT	CASSDGPRRPQHF
TRBV3-1/TRBV3-2	TRBJ1-1	.	.	TGTGCCAGCAGCCATGGGGCAGGTGGTGAAGCTTTCTTT	CASSHGAGGEAFF
TRBV1	TRBJ2-2	.	.	TGCACCAGCAGCCAAGAACCCCCCACGGGGGGAGACACCGGGGAGCTGTTTTTT	CTSSQEPPTGGDTGELFF
TRBV20-1	TRBJ2-7	.	.	TGCAGTGCTAGCGCGGCTTACGAGCAGTACTTC	CSASAAYEQYF
TRBV29-1	TRBJ2-2	.	.	TGCAGCGTTGACGGGGGTCCGGGAACCGGGGAGCTGTTTTTT	CSVDGGPGTGELFF
TRBV28	TRBJ1-2	.	.	TGTGCCAGCAGTTTATTGACCCTAAGGTATGGCTACACCTTC	CASSLLTLRYGYTF
TRBV5-8	TRBJ1-4	TRBD1	.	TGTGCCAGCAGCTGGGGGACAGGGACGAATGAAAAACTGTTTTTT	CASSWGTGTNEKLFF
TRBV18	TRBJ2-2	.	.	TGTGCCAGCTCCCCCCCAGGGGAAACCGGGGAGCTGTTTTTT	CASSPPGETGELFF
TRBV7-2	TRBJ2-2	.	.	TGTGCCAGCAGCTTAATAGGGGCGGGTAGCACGAACACCGGGGAGCTGTTTTTT	CASSLIGAGSTNTGELFF
TRBV28	TRBJ1-2	.	once	TGTGCCAGCAGGGTGGGGCAGGAGTATGGCTACACCTTC	CASRVGQEYGYTF
TRBV28	TRBJ1-6	.	.	TGTGCCAGCCTCTTCGGCGGCTTTGAGGGGAATTCACCCCTCCACTTT	CASLFGGFEGNSPLHF
TRBV9	TRBJ1-2	.	.	TGTGCCAGCAGCGTCCGGGACACCCCCCTTGACTATGGCTACACCTTC	CASSVRDTPLDYGYTF
TRBV6-1	TRBJ2-3	.	.	TGTGCCAGCAGTGAAGCGCGGACCCCCTATAGCACAGATACGCAGTATTTT	CASSEARTPYSTDTQYF
TRBV4-2	TRBJ2-7	.	.	TGTGCCAGCAGCCAAGAAAGGGAACTGTACGAGCAGTACTTC	CASSQERELYEQYF
TRBV12-3/TRBV12-4	TRBJ1-1	.	once	TGTGCCAGCAGCTTCTGGGAGGGATCGGTAGCTTTCTTT	CASSFWEGSVAFF
TRBV15	TRBJ2-7	.	.	TGTGCCACCAGCAGAGTAGGAGGGGAGCAGTACTTC	CATSRVGGEQYF
TRBV29-1	TRBJ2-1	.	once	TGCAGCGTTGAAAGTCAGGGATACAATGAGCAGTTCTTC	CSVESQGYNEQFF